The 9 T cell receptor beta chains reported below all come from one sample, sequenced in a study of OX40 agonist ivuxolimab in advanced cancers. The library was obtained by the immunoSEQ multiplex PCR assay. This is the immuneACCESS table as TCRdb keeps it, with only in-frame sequences that have V and J called. A part of the clones is gone; compared with another copy, unresolved V genes explain less than half, and the rest is unexplained. The sample includes 80,000 or so clones, with about 90% observed a single time. The ten largest make up 1.5% to 2% of the sample. The sample in question was CD4+ or CD8+ T cells sorted from blood, obtained in a trial of the OX40 agonist ivuxolimab. These receptors all stem from an adult with an advanced solid tumor such as melanoma, head and neck, liver or kidney cancer.

The chain has TRBV9 and TRBJ1-2, with D unresolved. The V gene's germline CDR1 is SGDLS and CDR2 YYNGEE. This CDR3 has 15 amino acids. Trimming removed 0 bases at V and 5 bases at J, with 14 bases between. CDR3 nucleotide sequence: TGTGCCAGCAGCGTAGCCCCCGAACCCTATTATGGCTACACCTTC. Translating gives CASSVAPEPYYGYTF.

The gene calls are TRBV6-5 and TRBJ2-7; D is unclear. The germline V gene encodes CDR1 MNHEY and CDR2 SVGAGI. Trimming removed 6 bases at V and 4 bases at J, with 10 bases between. There are 12 residues in the CDR3. The CDR3, as DNA: TGTGCCAGCAGGTCGGATGTGTACGAGCAGTACTTC. Translating it yields CASRSDVYEQYF.

This CDR3 is CASSEGRNTEAFF. DNA for the CDR3: TGTGCCAGCAGTGAAGGTAGGAACACTGAAGCTTTCTTT. The chain links TRBV2 to TRBJ1-1; D is unclear. CDR3 length: 13 residues. Germline-derived CDR1 and CDR2 are SNHLY and FYNNEI. The germline V and J ends were trimmed by 1 base and 1 base, with 4 bases remaining between them. Looking up the rest from reference TRBV2 and TRBJ1-1 gives the full variable domain: EPEVTQTPSHQVTQMGQEVILRCVPISNHLYFYWYRQILGQKVEFLVSFYNNEISEKSEIFDDQFSVERPDGSNFTLKIRSTKLEDSAMYFCASSEGRNTEAFFGQGTRLTVV.

This chain connects TRBV5-1 to TRBJ1-3; 9 positions match TRBD1. Unmatched junction bases numbered 14, after V lost 4 bases and J lost 0 bases. Germline loops: CDR1 SGHRS, CDR2 YFSETQ. The CDR3 sequence is 19 residues long. DNA of the CDR3: TGCGCCAGCAGCCGTTGGCCGGGACAGGGCCCGAGCTCTGGAAACACCATATATTTT. The encoded protein is CASSRWPGQGPSSGNTIYF.

The chain has TRBV6-5 and TRBJ2-5, with D possibly matching TRBD2 (5 bases). The germline gives CDR1 MNHEY, CDR2 SVGAGI. CDR3 size: 11 residues. V was shortened by 7 bases and J by 5 bases, with 8 bases between the two germline ends. This chain's CDR3 is CASTTGETQYF. The CDR3 DNA reads as TGTGCCAGCACCACGGGGGAGACCCAGTACTTC.

The J gene is TRBJ1-1, the V gene TRBV5-1; TRBD1 might be the D (6 bases). Germline V CDR1 and CDR2: SGHRS, YFSETQ. Trimming left V 2 bases short and J 4 bases short, with 12 bases between. The CDR3 totals 14 residues. As DNA, the CDR3 is TGCGCCAGCAGCTTTTCAGGGGATGGCACTGAAGCTTTCTTT. Its protein is CASSFSGDGTEAFF.

The rearrangement links TRBV15 to TRBJ1-4; D uncertain. Between the trimmed V and J ends, which lost 1 base and 8 bases, there was a span of 17 bases. Germline lookup yields CDR1 LNHNV and CDR2 YYDKDF (reference sequence). There are 16 residues in the CDR3. The chain's CDR3 is CATSRVLQEGREKLFF. CDR3 bases: TGTGCCACCAGCAGAGTTCTCCAGGAAGGGAGGGAAAAACTGTTTTTT. The full variable domain, in which reference TRBV15 and TRBJ1-4 provide the parts outside the CDR3, is DAMVIQNPRYQVTQFGKPVTLSCSQTLNHNVMYWYQQKSSQAPKLLFHYYDKDFNNEADTPDNFQSRRPNTSFCFLDIRSPGLGDTAMYLCATSRVLQEGREKLFFGSGTQLSVL.

The chain is built from TRBV7-9 and TRBJ2-2; D unresolved. V lost 1 base and J lost 7, with 7 bases in between. This CDR3 has 13 amino acids. The germline V gene encodes CDR1 SEHNR and CDR2 FQNEAQ (reference sequence). The CDR3 is CASSLGFVGELFF. CDR3 DNA: TGTGCCAGCAGCTTAGGGTTCGTCGGGGAGCTGTTTTTT. The entire variable domain, with the rest obtained from reference TRBV7-9 and TRBJ2-2, is as follows: DTGVSQNPRHKITKRGQNVTFRCDPISEHNRLYWYRQTLGQGPEFLTYFQNEAQLEKSRLLSDRFSAERPKGSFSTLEIQRTEQGDSAMYLCASSLGFVGELFFGEGSRLTVL.

The table lists this clone with a count of one. The rearrangement links TRBV28 to TRBJ1-2; D gene unclear. V dropped 3 bases and J dropped 8 bases, with 10 bases sitting between them. The CDR3 totals 12 residues. Germline V gene data show CDR1 as MDHEN and CDR2 as SYDVKM. Written as DNA, the CDR3 is TGTGCCAGCAGTTTCTATGGGCTCGGCTACACCTTC. Translated: CASSFYGLGYTF.